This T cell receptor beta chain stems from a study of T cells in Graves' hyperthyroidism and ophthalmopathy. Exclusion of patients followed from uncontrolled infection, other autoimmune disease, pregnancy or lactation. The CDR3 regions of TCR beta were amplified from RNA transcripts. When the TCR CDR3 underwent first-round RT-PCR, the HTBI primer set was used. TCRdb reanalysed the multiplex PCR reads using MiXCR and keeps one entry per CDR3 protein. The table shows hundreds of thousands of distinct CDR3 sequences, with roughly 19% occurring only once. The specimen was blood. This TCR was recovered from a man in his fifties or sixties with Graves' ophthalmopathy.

This chain's CDR3 is CSVFLALSTGELFF. The CDR3 nucleotides read TGCAGCGTTTTCCTAGCACTGAGCACCGGGGAGCTGTTTTTT. The gene calls are TRBV29-1 and TRBJ2-2; a weak D match, TRBD2 (5 bases). Trimming took 5 bases from V and 4 from J, leaving 14 bases between them. Germline V gene data show CDR1 as SQVTM and CDR2 as ANQGSEA. The CDR3 spans 14 residues.